The 21 T cell receptor beta chains below were found in one sample sequenced in a study of blood T cell repertoires in COVID-19. The protocol was immunoSEQ multiplex PCR, while the TCRdb copy is restricted to in-frame clones and leaves out a portion. The sample comprises some 72,000 clones, about 89% of which are singletons, and 0.55% to 0.75% rests with the top ten. Material: peripheral blood. The receptors were gathered from a man aged 55 to 69 with acute or convalescent COVID-19.

The V call is TRBV6-5, the J call TRBJ2-2, with 8 bases aligning to TRBD1. Germline V gene data show CDR1 as MNHEY and CDR2 as SVGAGI. The CDR3 has 15 residues. V gave up 7 bases and J gave up 2 bases; unmatched junction bases: 6. CDR3 coding DNA: TGTGCCAGCAAACAGACAGGGGCAAACACCGGGGAGCTGTTTTTT. As protein: CASKQTGANTGELFF.

The V gene is TRBV29-1, the J gene TRBJ1-1; D uncertain. The CDR3 runs 12 residues. The V and J ends lost 4 bases and 0 bases respectively, with 6 bases between them. Germline V gene data show CDR1 as SQVTM and CDR2 as ANQGSEA. Here the CDR3 DNA reads TGCAGCGTTGGAAGCGTGAACACTGAAGCTTTCTTT. Protein: CSVGSVNTEAFF. The variable domain in full, with the rest retrieved from reference TRBV29-1 and TRBJ1-1, is SAVISQKPSRDICQRGTSLTIQCQVDSQVTMMFWYRQQPGQSLTLIATANQGSEATYESGFVIDKFPISRPNLTFSTLTVSNMSPEDSSIYLCSVGSVNTEAFFGQGTRLTVV.

The gene calls are TRBV7-3 and TRBJ2-5; 10 nucleotides align to TRBD2. Losses at the gene ends were 4 bases for V and 1 base for J; bases not matched to a gene: 6. CDR1 is SGHTA, CDR2 FQGTGA, per germline. The CDR3 runs to 16 residues. The CDR3 spells CASSSSGSGGQETQYF. CDR3 DNA sequence: TGTGCCAGCAGCTCTAGCGGGAGTGGAGGCCAAGAGACCCAGTACTTC.

This chain links TRBV28 with TRBJ1-5; 10 nucleotides match TRBD1. The CDR3 loop spans 16 amino acids. Germline assignment: CDR1 MDHEN and CDR2 SYDVKM. V lost 6 bases and J lost 3; bases outside the gene matches: 8. In DNA form, the CDR3 reads TGTGCCAGCAGATCGGGACAGGGGATTACCAATCAGCCCCAGCATTTT. Protein product: CASRSGQGITNQPQHF.

The chain combines TRBV6-5 with TRBJ1-2; 11 bases agree with TRBD1. Germline loops: CDR1 MNHEY, CDR2 SVGAGI. The V and J ends lost 2 bases and 8 bases, in that order; junction bases with no gene match: 10. The CDR3 has 16 amino acids. CDR3 amino acids: CASSYRLFGTGGGYTF. DNA of the CDR3: TGTGCCAGCAGTTACCGCCTTTTCGGGACAGGGGGAGGCTACACCTTC.

The genes are TRBV4-1 and TRBJ2-1; 8 bases align to TRBD2. This CDR3 is 15 amino acids long. Trimming at V came to 1 base and at J to 8 bases, leaving 7 bases not matched to a gene. CDR1 and CDR2 (germline): MGHRA, YSYEKL. The CDR3 bases are TGCGCCAGCAGCCAAGCAAGCGGGAGTAGGGATGAGCAGTTCTTC. Encoded protein: CASSQASGSRDEQFF.

This chain uses TRBV5-1 with TRBJ2-2, with D possibly being TRBD2 (5 bases). CDR1 SGHRS and CDR2 YFSETQ come from the germline V gene. V lost 1 base, J lost 0 bases, and 10 bases lay in between. CDR3 length: 16 residues. The CDR3 is CASSLSSGANTGELFF. DNA for the CDR3: TGCGCCAGCAGCTTGAGCAGCGGAGCGAACACCGGGGAGCTGTTTTTT.

The rearrangement links TRBV5-1 to TRBJ1-3; 7 nucleotides agree with TRBD1. The germline gives CDR1 SGHRS, CDR2 YFSETQ. The CDR3 loop spans 19 amino acids. The J segment lost 0 bases and the V segment lost 0 bases, leaving 12 bases of the junction unmatched. DNA for the CDR3: TGCGCCAGCAGCTTGGATGGCAGGGGGGATGACCACTCTGGAAACACCATATATTTT. It yields the protein CASSLDGRGDDHSGNTIYF.

This rearrangement joins TRBV5-1 to TRBJ2-7; 12 bases align to TRBD2. Germline CDR1 is SGHRS and CDR2 is YFSETQ. V shed 7 bases and J 5 bases; nucleotides not matched to a gene: 7. This CDR3 contains 14 residues. In nucleotides, the CDR3 is TGCGCCAGCCCTCGACTAGCGGGAGAAAACGAGCAGTACTTC. Its protein is CASPRLAGENEQYF.

The chain uses TRBV6-2 or TRBV6-3 and TRBJ2-7; the D gene is possibly TRBD1 (5 bases). The CDR3 runs to 13 residues. V lost 0 bases, J lost 4 bases, and 7 bases lay in between. The germline V gene encodes CDR1 MNHEY and CDR2 SVGEGT. The CDR3 nucleotides read TGTGCCAGCAGTTACTCGGGGCAATACGAGCAGTACTTC. The encoded protein is CASSYSGQYEQYF.

Concerning this clone itself: The same CDR3 arises from other DNA sequences in this sample as well. V is TRBV10-2 and J is TRBJ2-5, with D hard to call. Germline loops: CDR1 WSHSY, CDR2 SAAADI. CDR3 size: 13 residues. V lost 2 bases, J lost 1 base, and 5 bases lay in between. CDR3 bases: TGCGCCAGCAGTGAGGACACCCAAGAGACCCAGTACTTC. Translation gives CASSEDTQETQYF.

The J gene is TRBJ2-1, the V gene TRBV29-1, with D possibly being TRBD2 (5 bases). Deletions cut 1 base from V and 6 bases from J, with 16 bases between. This CDR3 region has 15 residues. Germline V gives CDR1 SQVTM, CDR2 ANQGSEA. The CDR3 DNA is TGCAGCGTTGAAGGGGGAGAGGTCCGGGGCAATGAGCAGTTCTTC. It specifies CSVEGGEVRGNEQFF.

The V gene is TRBV9, the J gene TRBJ1-3, with TRBD1 as a possible D gene (6 bases). CDR1 SGDLS and CDR2 YYNGEE come from the germline V gene. The CDR3 contains 15 residues. The V end was cut by 4 bases, the J end by 7 bases, with 18 bases between. CDR3 sequence (DNA): TGTGCCAGCAGCCCCTCGCCAGGGGTGCGTAACACCATATATTTT. Translation gives CASSPSPGVRNTIYF.

The chain joins TRBV6-5 to TRBJ2-7, with TRBD2 as a possible D gene (5 bases). CDR1 MNHEY and CDR2 SVGAGI come from the germline V gene. This CDR3 comprises 12 residues. V lost 4 bases to trimming and J lost 7 bases, with 11 bases between them. The CDR3 nucleotides read TGTGCCAGCAGTTCCGGGGAGTGGGAGCAGTACTTC. Its translation: CASSSGEWEQYF.

The chain uses TRBV19 and TRBJ2-2, with D hard to call. V lost 3 bases and J lost 3, with 5 bases in between. CDR3 length: 13 amino acids. From germline, CDR1 is LNHDA and CDR2 SQIVND (reference sequence). The CDR3 spells CASSMYDTGELFF. The CDR3 DNA follows: TGTGCCAGTAGTATGTATGACACCGGGGAGCTGTTTTTT.

V usage is TRBV2 and J usage is TRBJ2-3, with 7 positions matching TRBD1. From germline, CDR1 is SNHLY and CDR2 FYNNEI. Trimming took 4 bases from V and 0 from J; bases not matched to a gene: 4. CDR3 size: 15 residues. CDR3 sequence reads: CASSARTGSTDTQYF. CDR3 sequence (DNA): TGTGCCAGCAGTGCAAGGACAGGTAGCACAGATACGCAGTATTTT.

This clone was seen only once. V gene TRBV21-1 combines with J gene TRBJ1-4; the table's D call of TRBD1 was not tested on the DNA. TRBV21-1 is a recognized pseudogene. The CDR3 is made up of 19 amino acids. The CDR3 coding sequence is TGTGCCAGCAGCAAAGAGTTGGCAGGTTTGGACACAACTAATGAAAAACTGTTTTTT. This sequence encodes CASSKELAGLDTTNEKLFF.

This clone has only one observation. The chain has TRBV6-5 and TRBJ1-1, with TRBD1 identical over 9 bases. V dropped 5 bases and J dropped 5; count of bases not matched to a gene: 3. This CDR3 contains 13 residues. Looked up from germline, CDR1 is MNHEY and CDR2 is SVGAGI. The CDR3 DNA reads TGTGCCAGCAGTCAGGACAGGGGAACTGAAGCTTTCTTT. It is translated as CASSQDRGTEAFF.

V gene TRBV30 combines with J gene TRBJ2-2, with TRBD2 as a possible D gene (6 bases). V was trimmed by 0 bases and J by 1 base, leaving 6 bases between them. Germline CDR1 GTSNPN, CDR2 SVGIG (reference sequence). The CDR3 spans 14 residues. The CDR3 reads CAWSVGGNTGELFF. In DNA form, the CDR3 reads TGTGCCTGGAGTGTGGGGGGGAACACCGGGGAGCTGTTTTTT.

The chain has TRBV7-2 and TRBJ2-2; 9 positions match TRBD2. CDR1 is SGHTA, CDR2 FQGNSA, per germline. The CDR3 extends over 14 amino acids. The ends lost 6 bases at V and 5 bases at J; junction bases unmatched: 4. CDR3 sequence: CASRRGGQTGELFF. As DNA, the CDR3 is TGTGCCAGCAGGCGGGGGGGCCAGACCGGGGAGCTGTTTTTT.

The chain combines TRBV11-3 with TRBJ1-1; D uncertain. The V gene lost 5 bases and the J gene lost 3 bases, with 16 bases spanning the gap. This CDR3 comprises 15 residues. Germline V gene lookup returns CDR1 SGHNT and CDR2 YENEEA. CDR3 residues: CASSRNNGRDTEAFF. The DNA for the CDR3 is TGTGCCAGCAGCCGGAACAATGGGAGGGACACTGAAGCTTTCTTT.